One and the same sample provided the 4 T cell receptor beta chains below, sequenced in a study of blood T cell repertoires in COVID-19. The data were produced by immunoSEQ multiplex PCR, yet TCRdb's version contains in-frame clones alone and is incomplete. The repertoire includes 250,000 to 350,000 clones, approximately 88% of them detected once, and under 4.5% sits in the top ten. The source material was peripheral blood. The receptors stem from a woman aged 45-65 years with active or convalescent COVID-19.

This chain uses TRBV28 with TRBJ2-6, with D maybe TRBD1 (6 bases). The germline gives CDR1 MDHEN, CDR2 SYDVKM. This CDR3 is built from 17 residues. V was shortened by 2 bases and J by 3 bases, with 14 bases between the two germline ends. The CDR3 protein is CASSLRQGNGGANVLTF. CDR3 nucleotides: TGTGCCAGCAGTTTACGGCAGGGGAATGGTGGGGCCAACGTCCTGACTTTC.

The V gene is TRBV11-2, the J gene TRBJ2-1, with 8 bases matching TRBD2. The V segment lost 4 bases and the J segment 7 bases; nucleotides outside the gene matches: 9. Germline V lookup: CDR1 SGHAT, CDR2 FQNNGV. This CDR3 comprises 15 residues. The chain's CDR3 is CASSSGGGMGNEQFF. The CDR3 DNA follows: TGTGCCAGCAGCTCCGGGGGGGGTATGGGAAATGAGCAGTTCTTC.

The chain uses TRBV7-8 and TRBJ2-5; D gene ambiguous. This CDR3 comprises 14 residues. Germline V gene sequence: CDR1 SGHVS, CDR2 FQNEAQ. V lost 4 bases, J lost 4 bases, and 13 bases lay in between. CDR3 in DNA: TGTGCCAGCAGCTCCTTCGCGTTAGCAGAGACCCAGTACTTC. Translating gives CASSSFALAETQYF. Full variable domain (outside the CDR3, taken from reference TRBV7-8 and TRBJ2-5): GAGVSQSPRYKVAKRGQDVALRCDPISGHVSLFWYQQALGQGPEFLTYFQNEAQLDKSGLPSDRFFAERPEGSVSTLKIQRTQQEDSAVYLCASSSFALAETQYFGPGTRLLVL.

The V gene is TRBV12-5, the J gene TRBJ1-1; 12 bases agree with TRBD1. J gave up 1 base and V 2 bases, and 11 bases lay outside the gene matches. Per germline, CDR1 LGHNT and CDR2 FRNRAP. The CDR3 spans 19 residues. The CDR3 protein is CASGLRRRDRGRRNTEAFF. CDR3 sequence (DNA): TGTGCTAGTGGTTTGAGGAGGAGGGACAGGGGGCGCAGGAACACTGAAGCTTTCTTT.